This T cell receptor beta chain was found in a study of CD8 T cells in ankylosing spondylitis. This CDR3 spans 15 amino acids. The V end lost 1 base, the J end lost 2 bases, and 12 bases lay between the germline ends. Germline CDR1 MGHRA, CDR2 YSYEKL. Quantitative 5'-RACE with molecular barcodes was used to make the TCR beta libraries. TCRdb redid the calling of the 5' RACE reads with MiXCR, one entry per CDR3 protein. The sample has 650,000 to 800,000 distinct CDR3 sequences, 19% seen once; the top ten hold around 19%. About this clonotype itself: The antigen remains undetermined.

Study-level results: Clones tied to disease were said to be significantly enriched in matched ankylosing spondylitis synovial fluid. A TCR beta motif of about 8 highly homologous variants appeared characteristic of ankylosing spondylitis blood. Existing reports had already noted some motif variants in reactive arthritis synovial fluid and blood. Clones that were linked to disease were CD8+ and were relatively rare in peripheral blood.

The genes are TRBV4-1 and TRBJ2-7; the D is unclear. This clonotype originated in a male donor with ankylosing spondylitis. Sequenced sample: blood, either unsorted or a sorted T cell fraction (not recorded which). The CDR3 sequence: CASSQGVSSPYEQYF. The CDR3 bases are TGCGCCAGCAGCCAAGGGGTTAGCAGCCCCTACGAGCAGTACTTC.